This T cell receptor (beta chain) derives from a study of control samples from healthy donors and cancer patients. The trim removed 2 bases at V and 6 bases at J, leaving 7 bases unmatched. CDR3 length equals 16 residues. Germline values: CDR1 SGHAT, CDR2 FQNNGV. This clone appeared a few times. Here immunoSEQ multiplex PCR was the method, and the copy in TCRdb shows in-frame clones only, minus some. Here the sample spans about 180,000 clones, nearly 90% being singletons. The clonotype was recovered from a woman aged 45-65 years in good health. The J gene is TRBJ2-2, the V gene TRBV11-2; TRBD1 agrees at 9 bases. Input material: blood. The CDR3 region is CASSLQGQGLPGELFF. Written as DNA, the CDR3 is TGTGCCAGCAGCTTACAGGGACAGGGTTTGCCCGGGGAGCTGTTTTTT. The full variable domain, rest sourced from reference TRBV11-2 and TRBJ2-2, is EAGVAQSPRYKIIEKRQSVAFWCNPISGHATLYWYQQILGQGPKLLIQFQNNGVVDDSQLPKDRFSAERLKGVDSTLKIQPAKLEDSAVYLCASSLQGQGLPGELFFGEGSRLTVL.